Listed below are T cell receptor beta chains from one sample, sequenced in a study of T cells after yellow fever vaccination. TCRdb called the 5' RACE reads again in MiXCR, with one record for every CDR3 protein. The sample contains 450,000 to 550,000 distinct CDR3 sequences, roughly 22% of which appear only once. This specimen was PBMCs, taken 21 days after the first yellow fever vaccination. The source of these receptors is a man younger than 35 who received the YFV17D yellow fever vaccine. Each CDR3 is given with its conserved first and last residue. D genes are given only for firm matches.

TRBV2 TRBD1 CAIRQEEVGTASTDTQYF
TRBV27 NA CASSLSPGPYNEQFF
TRBV7-8 NA CASSLTRNSPLHF
TRBV5-1 NA CASSLDGRANSPLHF
TRBV12-3/TRBV12-4 NA CASRSGSNEKLFF
TRBV5-5 NA CASSFRVQEGFNEQFF
TRBV7-6 NA CASSPDSADTQYF
TRBV7-2 TRBD1 CASKNRGDSYNEQFF
TRBV10-1 NA CASSPSQAYSYEQYF
TRBV20-1 NA CSARDPMSLAKNIQYF
TRBV10-3 NA CAISEWGREQFF
TRBV4-3 NA CASSQGRELGELFF
TRBV5-1 NA CASSLVSSSDTQYF
TRBV18 NA CASSPHDGGPVGELFF
TRBV29-1 NA CSVERGGGNTEAFF
TRBV10-3 NA CAIVFFPGDSSYNSPLHF
TRBV4-3 NA CASSQVAGNSYNEQFF
TRBV11-2 NA CASSYYPGANVLTF
TRBV6-5 NA CASSYSNGPRGETQYF
TRBV9 NA CASNPGEPTDTQYF